One sample yielded the 24 T cell receptor beta chains listed below, sequenced in a study of molecular identifiers for immune sequencing clone quantification. TCRdb used MiXCR to reprocess the PCR reads, holding one entry per CDR3 protein. The data hold approximately 60,000 distinct CDR3 sequences, with roughly a fifth observed a single time. Source material: naive CD8+ T cells from blood, with Jurkat cell RNA spiked in. As to subset: FACS-sorted CD8+CD4-CCR7+CD45RA+ naive T cells. The origin of the receptors is a human donor in good health. Some libraries in this study had Jurkat cell RNA spiked in.

This clonotype was picked up many times. CDR3 DNA sequence: TGTGCCAGTAGCCCTACCCTTGGGGTGAACTACGAGCAGTACTTC. Its protein is CASSPTLGVNYEQYF. The chain links TRBV19 to TRBJ2-7; D unresolved. V lost 6 bases, J lost 3 bases, and 18 bases lay in between. Germline values: CDR1 LNHDA, CDR2 SQIVND (reference sequence). CDR3 size: 15 residues.

The CDR3 DNA is TGCGCCAGCAGCCAAGAGGCGGGAGAAACTTACGAGCAGTACTTC. Amino acid sequence: CASSQEAGETYEQYF. The chain uses TRBV4-3 and TRBJ2-7; the match to TRBD2 covers 7 bases. The CDR3 is 15 residues long. J was trimmed by 4 bases and V by 0 bases; bases with no gene match: 6. The V gene's germline CDR1 is LGHNA and CDR2 YSLEER.

In this sample, this clonotype turned up many times. The genes are TRBV7-3 and TRBJ2-5; the D gene is possibly TRBD2 (5 bases). Trimming cost V 6 bases and J 0 bases, with 8 bases left between them. The V gene's germline CDR1 is SGHTA and CDR2 FQGTGA. There are 13 residues in the CDR3. This CDR3 is CASRNGNQETQYF. Here the CDR3 DNA reads TGTGCCAGCAGGAACGGGAACCAAGAGACCCAGTACTTC.

A remark on this clonotype: Here the CDR3 omits its conserved ending phenylalanine or tryptophan, so a read error is the likely source. J is TRBJ2-2 and V is TRBV7-3; possibly TRBD2 for D (5 bases). This CDR3 contains 12 residues. Germline V gene lookup returns CDR1 SGHTA and CDR2 FQGTGA. The V gene lost 6 bases and the J gene lost 7 bases, with 9 bases spanning the gap. CDR3 coding DNA: TGTGCCAGCAGTCTAGCTAGCGGGGAGCTGTTTTTA. Translating it yields CASSLASGELFL.

The sample holds a few counts of this clonotype. The chain recombines TRBV12-3 or TRBV12-4 with TRBJ1-2; 8 bases are shared with TRBD1. This CDR3 is built from 14 residues. The V gene end was trimmed by 6 bases and the J gene end by 2 bases; junction bases not matched to a gene: 5. The CDR3 coding sequence is TGTGCCAGCAGCCCCGGGACAGGAAACTATGGCTACACCTTC. This translates into CASSPGTGNYGYTF.

The table lists this clonotype with many counts. The gene calls are TRBV13 and TRBJ2-7; D is tentatively TRBD1 or TRBD2 (5 bases each). CDR3 length equals 14 residues. The germline V gene has CDR1 PRHDT and CDR2 FYEKMQ (reference sequence). The V end was cut by 0 bases, the J end by 7 bases, with 13 bases between. Written as DNA, the CDR3 is TGTGCCAGCAGCTTAGGCTTGGGACCCTGGGAGCAGTACTTC. As protein: CASSLGLGPWEQYF.

The rearrangement joins TRBV12-3 or TRBV12-4 to TRBJ2-2; tentatively, D is TRBD1 (6 bases). The CDR3 covers 15 residues. Trimming stripped 6 bases from V and 1 base from J, with 12 bases between. CDR3 amino acids: CASRPTGQNTGELFF. The CDR3 coding sequence is TGTGCCAGCAGACCGACGGGACAGAACACCGGGGAGCTGTTTTTT.

Many counts were recorded for this clonotype. V and J are TRBV29-1 and TRBJ2-2; D not resolved. The CDR3 consists of 12 residues. Trimming shortened V by 6 bases and J by 4 bases, and 9 bases separated the two germline ends. Germline loops: CDR1 SQVTM, CDR2 ANQGSEA. Here the CDR3 DNA reads TGCAGCGTGCCGGATGGCACCGGGGAGCTGTTTTTT. Protein: CSVPDGTGELFF.

This sequence joins TRBV7-3 and TRBJ2-1; D gene unclear. The CDR3 extends over 14 amino acids. With 2 bases removed from V and 3 bases from J, the gap between germline ends came to 8 bases. Germline CDR1 reads SGHTA; CDR2 reads FQGTGA. In nucleotides, the CDR3 is TGTGCCAGCAGCTTAGGCGGATTCTACAATGAGCAGTTCTTC. Protein sequence: CASSLGGFYNEQFF.

This rearrangement joins TRBV2 to TRBJ1-1; D ambiguous. Germline V gene lookup returns CDR1 SNHLY and CDR2 FYNNEI. The V end was cut by 7 bases, the J end by 2 bases, with 8 bases between. This CDR3 has 12 amino acids. CDR3 residues: CASTYVNTEAFF. The DNA for the CDR3 is TGTGCCAGCACGTATGTCAACACTGAAGCTTTCTTT.

This clonotype was observed a handful of times. With a much larger clone just one base away, this may be a read error. This chain uses TRBV4-3 with TRBJ2-2; no clear D gene. Per the germline V gene, CDR1 is LGHNA and CDR2 is YSLEER. This CDR3 is 14 amino acids long. V lost 8 bases to trimming and J lost 1 base, with 11 bases between them. Written as DNA, the CDR3 is TGCGCCAGCGGCCCATCCAGGAACACCGGGGAGCTGTTTTTT. Protein sequence: CASGPSRNTGELFF.

The sample holds a few counts of this clonotype. This chain uses TRBV5-6 with TRBJ1-5; no definite D call. CDR1 SGHDT and CDR2 YYEEEE come from the germline V gene. The germline V and J ends were trimmed by 2 bases and 0 bases, with 6 bases remaining between them. The CDR3 length is 14 residues. The CDR3 protein is CASSFFVSNQPQHF. CDR3 nucleotide sequence: TGTGCCAGCAGCTTCTTCGTTAGCAATCAGCCCCAGCATTTT. The full variable domain, in which reference TRBV5-6 and TRBJ1-5 provide the parts outside the CDR3, is DAGVTQSPTHLIKTRGQQVTLRCSPKSGHDTVSWYQQALGQGPQFIFQYYEEEERQRGNFPDRFSGHQFPNYSSELNVNALLLGDSALYLCASSFFVSNQPQHFGDGTRLSIL.

This chain connects TRBV7-3 to TRBJ2-3, with 7 nucleotides matching TRBD2. This CDR3 contains 15 residues. The ends lost 4 bases at V and 2 bases at J; junction bases unmatched: 6. Germline lookup yields CDR1 SGHTA and CDR2 FQGTGA. Here the CDR3 DNA reads TGTGCCAGCAGCTCAGGACTAGGGCCCACAGATACGCAGTATTTT. Encoded protein: CASSSGLGPTDTQYF.

At least ten counts were recorded for this clonotype. The chain links TRBV4-1 to TRBJ1-1; weak D call: TRBD1 (6 bases). V was clipped by 4 bases and J by 6 bases, with 12 bases between them. This CDR3 is 13 amino acids long. The germline gives CDR1 MGHRA, CDR2 YSYEKL. CDR3 coding DNA: TGCGCCAGCAGCCCGGGGGCACGTGCTGAAGCTTTCTTT. Protein product: CASSPGARAEAFF.

This clonotype was detected many times. The rearrangement links TRBV5-1 to TRBJ2-3, with TRBD2 matching over 10 bases. The germline V gene encodes CDR1 SGHRS and CDR2 YFSETQ. The CDR3 contains 18 residues. J lost 2 bases, V lost 0 bases, and 9 bases had no gene match. Here the CDR3 DNA reads TGCGCCAGCAGCTTGGTGATTACTAGCGGGATCGACACAGATACGCAGTATTTT. Amino acid sequence: CASSLVITSGIDTDTQYF.

The sample holds many counts of this clonotype. The CDR3 region has the DNA TGTGCCAGCAGCTTAGACCGGCGATCCGGCTCCTACGAGCAGTACTTC. It translates to CASSLDRRSGSYEQYF. The V and J genes are TRBV7-9 and TRBJ2-7; no clear D. Trimming stripped 1 base from V and 0 bases from J, with 13 bases between. This CDR3 contains 16 residues. Germline V CDR1 and CDR2: SEHNR, FQNEAQ (reference sequence).

This clonotype was seen many times. The rearrangement uses TRBV11-2 and TRBJ2-1; no definite D call. In germline, CDR1 is SGHAT, CDR2 FQNNGV. The V end was cut by 2 bases, the J end by 6 bases, with 11 bases between. CDR3 length: 14 amino acids. DNA of the CDR3: TGTGCCAGCAGCTTAACCCCTTGGGGCAATGAGCAGTTCTTC. Its translation is CASSLTPWGNEQFF.

Ten or more counts support this clonotype. This chain connects TRBV28 to TRBJ2-1; 11 nucleotides align to TRBD1. The CDR3 has 16 residues. CDR1 and CDR2 (germline): MDHEN, SYDVKM. Germline trimming cut 6 bases from V and 1 base from J; bases unmatched to any gene: 5. The CDR3 is CASSRTGGSSYNEQFF. In DNA form, the CDR3 reads TGTGCCAGCAGCCGGACAGGGGGCAGTTCCTACAATGAGCAGTTCTTC. The entire variable domain, with the rest obtained from reference TRBV28 and TRBJ2-1, is as follows: DVKVTQSSRYLVKRTGEKVFLECVQDMDHENMFWYRQDPGLGLRLIYFSYDVKMKEKGDIPEGYSVSREKKERFSLILESASTNQTSMYLCASSRTGGSSYNEQFFGPGTRLTVL.

This clonotype was recorded many times. V usage is TRBV29-1 and J usage is TRBJ2-1; 9 bases line up with TRBD2. This CDR3 is built from 14 residues. CDR1 and CDR2 (germline): SQVTM, ANQGSEA. The V and J ends lost 4 bases and 6 bases, in that order; junction bases with no gene match: 7. For the CDR3, the DNA is TGCAGCGTTGTAAGAGCGGGAGGAGGCAATGAGCAGTTCTTC. It translates to CSVVRAGGGNEQFF.

This clonotype was found many times. CDR3 protein: CSVEDRVLTEAFF. In DNA, the CDR3 is TGCAGCGTTGAAGACAGGGTATTGACTGAAGCTTTCTTT. The chain uses TRBV29-1 and TRBJ1-1; D might be TRBD1 (5 bases). This CDR3 contains 13 residues. V was trimmed by 0 bases and J by 5 bases, leaving 10 bases between them. CDR1 and CDR2 (germline): SQVTM, ANQGSEA.

This clonotype showed up many times. This sequence joins TRBV7-2 and TRBJ2-7; 8 bases are a match to TRBD1. Germline loops: CDR1 SGHTA, CDR2 FQGNSA. V trimming: 5 bases; J trimming: 2 bases; junction bases outside the gene matches: 8. This CDR3 is built from 15 residues. CDR3 DNA: TGTGCCAGCAGCCTCGCCGACAGGGGCACCTACGAGCAGTACTTC. It encodes CASSLADRGTYEQYF. Looking up the rest from reference TRBV7-2 and TRBJ2-7 gives the full variable domain: GAGVSQSPSNKVTEKGKDVELRCDPISGHTALYWYRQSLGQGLEFLIYFQGNSAPDKSGLPSDRFSAERTGGSVSTLTIQRTQQEDSAVYLCASSLADRGTYEQYFGPGTRLTVT.

This clonotype was counted ten times or more. This sequence joins TRBV7-2 and TRBJ2-3; 8 bases are a match to TRBD2. Trimming at V came to 3 bases and at J to 5 bases, leaving 10 bases not matched to a gene. This CDR3 has 16 amino acids. CDR1 is SGHTA and CDR2 is FQGNSA in the germline V gene. The CDR3 loop is CASSFPISGRRDTQYF. Here the CDR3 DNA reads TGTGCCAGCAGCTTCCCCATCAGCGGGAGACGAGATACGCAGTATTTT.

This clonotype was recorded at least ten times. V is TRBV27 and J is TRBJ1-5; no firm D call. The CDR3 covers 9 residues. The V gene lost 8 bases and the J gene lost 7 bases, with 3 bases spanning the gap. Germline values: CDR1 MNHEY, CDR2 SMNVEV (reference sequence). The CDR3 spells CASGQPQHF. The CDR3 DNA reads TGTGCCAGCGGACAGCCCCAGCATTTT.

As to this clonotype: A single base separates this from a much larger clone, so it may be a read error. The CDR3 coding sequence is TGCGCCAGCGGCTTGGCAGGCCGGGGTGGAGATACGCAGTATTTT. Protein product: CASGLAGRGGDTQYF. The gene calls are TRBV5-1 and TRBJ2-3, with D perhaps TRBD2 (5 bases). The CDR3 loop spans 15 amino acids. Germline V gene data show CDR1 as SGHRS and CDR2 as YFSETQ. The full variable domain, its missing parts supplied by reference TRBV5-1 and TRBJ2-3, is KAGVTQTPRYLIKTRGQQVTLSCSPISGHRSVSWYQQTPGQGLQFLFEYFSETQRNKGNFPGRFSGRQFSNSRSEMNVSTLELGDSALYLCASGLAGRGGDTQYFGPGTRLTVL.